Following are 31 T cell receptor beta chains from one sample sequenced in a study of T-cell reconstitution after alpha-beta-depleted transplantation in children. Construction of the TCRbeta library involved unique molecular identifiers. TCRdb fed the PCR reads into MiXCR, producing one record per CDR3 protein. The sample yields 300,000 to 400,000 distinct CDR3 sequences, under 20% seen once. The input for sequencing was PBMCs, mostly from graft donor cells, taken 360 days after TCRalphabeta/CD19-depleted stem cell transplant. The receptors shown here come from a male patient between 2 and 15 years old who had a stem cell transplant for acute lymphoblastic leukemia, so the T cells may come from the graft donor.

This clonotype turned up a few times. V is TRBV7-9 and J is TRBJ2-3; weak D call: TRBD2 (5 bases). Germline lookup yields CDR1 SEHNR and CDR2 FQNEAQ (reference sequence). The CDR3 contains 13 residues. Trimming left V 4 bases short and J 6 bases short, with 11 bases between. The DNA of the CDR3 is TGTGCCAGCAGCTCAGCGGCCCTGGATACGCAGTATTTT. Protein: CASSSAALDTQYF.

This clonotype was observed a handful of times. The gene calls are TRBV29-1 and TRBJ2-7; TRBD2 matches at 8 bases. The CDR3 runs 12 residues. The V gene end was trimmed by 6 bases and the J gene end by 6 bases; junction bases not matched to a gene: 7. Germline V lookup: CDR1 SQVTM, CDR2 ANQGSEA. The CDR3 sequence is CSVISGGSEQYF. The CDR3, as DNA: TGCAGCGTGATCTCGGGAGGGTCCGAGCAGTACTTC.

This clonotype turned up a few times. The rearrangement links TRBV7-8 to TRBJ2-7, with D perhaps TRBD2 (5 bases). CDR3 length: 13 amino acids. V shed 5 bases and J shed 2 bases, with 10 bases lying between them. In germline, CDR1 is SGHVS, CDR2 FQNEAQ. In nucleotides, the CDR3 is TGTGCCAGCAGCCCCCAACTAGCCTACGAGCAGTACTTC. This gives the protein CASSPQLAYEQYF. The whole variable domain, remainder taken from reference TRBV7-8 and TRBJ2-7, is GAGVSQSPRYKVAKRGQDVALRCDPISGHVSLFWYQQALGQGPEFLTYFQNEAQLDKSGLPSDRFFAERPEGSVSTLKIQRTQQEDSAVYLCASSPQLAYEQYFGPGTRLTVT.

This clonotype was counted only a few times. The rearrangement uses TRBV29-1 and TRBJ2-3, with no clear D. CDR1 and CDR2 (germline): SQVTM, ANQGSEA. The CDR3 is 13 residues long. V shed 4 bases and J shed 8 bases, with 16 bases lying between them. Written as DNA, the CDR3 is TGCAGCGTTGTAGGCGCCAGCAGTGGTACGCAGTATTTT. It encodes CSVVGASSGTQYF.

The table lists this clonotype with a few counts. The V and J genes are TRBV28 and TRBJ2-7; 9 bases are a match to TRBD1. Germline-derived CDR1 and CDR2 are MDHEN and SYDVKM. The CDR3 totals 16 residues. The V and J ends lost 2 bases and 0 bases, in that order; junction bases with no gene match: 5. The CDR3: CASSLPGQGRSYEQYF. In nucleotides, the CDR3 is TGTGCCAGCAGTTTACCGGGACAGGGTCGCTCCTACGAGCAGTACTTC.

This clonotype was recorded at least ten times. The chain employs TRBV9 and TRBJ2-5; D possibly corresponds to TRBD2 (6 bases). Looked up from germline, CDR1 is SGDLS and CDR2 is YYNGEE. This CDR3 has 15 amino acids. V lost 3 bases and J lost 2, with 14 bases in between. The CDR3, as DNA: TGTGCCAGCAGCGCGGCGGGACCCCTACAAGAGACCCAGTACTTC. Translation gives CASSAAGPLQETQYF.

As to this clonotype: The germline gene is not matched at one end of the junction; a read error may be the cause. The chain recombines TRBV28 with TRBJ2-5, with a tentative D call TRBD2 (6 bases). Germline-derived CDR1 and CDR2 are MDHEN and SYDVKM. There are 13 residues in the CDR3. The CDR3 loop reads CASSPLGRETQYF. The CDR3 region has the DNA TGCGCCAGCAGCCCTCTTGGGAGGGAGACCCAGTACTTC.

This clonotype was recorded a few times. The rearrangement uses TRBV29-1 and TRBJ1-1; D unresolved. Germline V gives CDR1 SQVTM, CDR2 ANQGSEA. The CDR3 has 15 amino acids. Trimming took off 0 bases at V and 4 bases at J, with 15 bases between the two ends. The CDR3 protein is CSVEDLRRWVTEAFF. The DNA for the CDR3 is TGCAGCGTTGAAGATCTCCGGAGGTGGGTCACTGAAGCTTTCTTT.

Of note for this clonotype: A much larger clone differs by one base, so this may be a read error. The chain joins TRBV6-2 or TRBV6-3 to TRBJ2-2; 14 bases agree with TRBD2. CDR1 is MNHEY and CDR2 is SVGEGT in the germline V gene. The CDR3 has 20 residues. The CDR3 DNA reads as TGTACCAGCAGTTACCCGACGGGACTAGCGGGAGTTGAGAACACCGGGGAGCTGTTTTTT. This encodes CTSSYPTGLAGVENTGELFF.

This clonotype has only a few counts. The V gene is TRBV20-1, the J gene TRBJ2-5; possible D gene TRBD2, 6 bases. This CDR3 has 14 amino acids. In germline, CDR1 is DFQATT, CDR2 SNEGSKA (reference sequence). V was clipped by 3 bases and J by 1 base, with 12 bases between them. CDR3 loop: CSARKRALQETQYF. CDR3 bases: TGCAGTGCTAGGAAGCGGGCACTCCAAGAGACCCAGTACTTC.

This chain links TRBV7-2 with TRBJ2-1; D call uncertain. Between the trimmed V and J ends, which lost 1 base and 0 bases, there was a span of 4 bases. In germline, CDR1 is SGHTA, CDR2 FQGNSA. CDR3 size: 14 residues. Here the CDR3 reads CASSLDGSYNEQFF. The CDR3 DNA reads TGTGCCAGCAGCTTAGACGGCTCCTACAATGAGCAGTTCTTC.

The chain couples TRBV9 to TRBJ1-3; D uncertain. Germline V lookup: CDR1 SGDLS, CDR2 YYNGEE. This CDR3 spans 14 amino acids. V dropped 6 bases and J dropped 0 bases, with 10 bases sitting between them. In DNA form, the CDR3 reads TGTGCCAGCACGCCGGGAGCCTCTGGAAACACCATATATTTT. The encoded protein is CASTPGASGNTIYF.

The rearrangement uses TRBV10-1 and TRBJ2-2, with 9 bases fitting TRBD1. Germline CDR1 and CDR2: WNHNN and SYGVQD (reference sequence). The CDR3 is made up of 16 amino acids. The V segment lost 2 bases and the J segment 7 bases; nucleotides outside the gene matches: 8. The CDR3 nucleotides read TGCGCCAGCAGTGAGCTGGGACAGGGAGAAGGCGGGGAGCTGTTTTTT. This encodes CASSELGQGEGGELFF.

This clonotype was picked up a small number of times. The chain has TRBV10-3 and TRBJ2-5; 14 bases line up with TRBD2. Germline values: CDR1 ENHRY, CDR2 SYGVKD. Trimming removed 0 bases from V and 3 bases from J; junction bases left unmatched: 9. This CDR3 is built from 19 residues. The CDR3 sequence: CAISESIVPGLAGEETQYF. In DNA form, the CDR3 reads TGTGCCATCAGTGAGTCGATCGTCCCGGGACTAGCGGGAGAAGAGACCCAGTACTTC.

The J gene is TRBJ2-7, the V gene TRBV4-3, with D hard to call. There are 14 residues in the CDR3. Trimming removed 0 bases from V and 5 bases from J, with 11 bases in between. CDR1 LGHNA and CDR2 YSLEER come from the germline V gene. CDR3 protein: CASSQDTAPNEQYF. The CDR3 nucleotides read TGCGCCAGCAGCCAAGACACGGCTCCAAACGAGCAGTACTTC.

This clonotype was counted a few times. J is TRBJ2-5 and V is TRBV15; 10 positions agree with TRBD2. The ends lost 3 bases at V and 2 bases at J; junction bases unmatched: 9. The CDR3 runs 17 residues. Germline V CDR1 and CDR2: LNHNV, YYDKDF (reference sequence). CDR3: CATSRNASGRGQETQYF. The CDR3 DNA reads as TGTGCCACCAGCAGGAACGCTAGCGGGAGAGGTCAAGAGACCCAGTACTTC.

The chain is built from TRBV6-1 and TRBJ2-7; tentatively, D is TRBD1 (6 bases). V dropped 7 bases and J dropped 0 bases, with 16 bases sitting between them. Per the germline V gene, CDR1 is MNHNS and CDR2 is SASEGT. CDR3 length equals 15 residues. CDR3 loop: CASTAGAIPSYEQYF. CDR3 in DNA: TGTGCCAGCACGGCAGGGGCGATCCCCTCCTACGAGCAGTACTTC.

CDR3 sequence: CASSQVGLTYNEQFF. The CDR3 DNA follows: TGCGCCAGCAGCCAAGTGGGGCTTACCTACAATGAGCAGTTCTTC. The chain is built from TRBV4-1 and TRBJ2-1; D possibly corresponds to TRBD1 (5 bases). Trimming left V 1 base short and J 2 bases short, with 9 bases between. The germline V gene has CDR1 MGHRA and CDR2 YSYEKL. The CDR3 is 15 amino acids.

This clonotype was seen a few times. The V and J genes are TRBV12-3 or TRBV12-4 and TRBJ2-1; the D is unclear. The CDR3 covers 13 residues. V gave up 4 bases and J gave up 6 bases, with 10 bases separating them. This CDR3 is CASSYRSLNEQFF. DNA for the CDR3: TGTGCCAGCAGTTATCGGTCCCTCAATGAGCAGTTCTTC.

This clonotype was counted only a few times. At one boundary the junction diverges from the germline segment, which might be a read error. The CDR3 nucleotides are TGCAGTGCCAGAGTGAGCGGGAGGGCCATTGAAGATGAGCAGTTCTTC. It codes for CSARVSGRAIEDEQFF. The rearrangement links TRBV20-1 to TRBJ2-1; 10 bases align to TRBD2. CDR1 and CDR2 from the germline V gene are DFQATT and SNEGSKA (reference sequence). This CDR3 is built from 16 residues.

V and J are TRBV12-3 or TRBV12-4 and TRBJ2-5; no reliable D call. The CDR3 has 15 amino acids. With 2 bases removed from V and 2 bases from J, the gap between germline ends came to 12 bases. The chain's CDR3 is CASSLRANLQETQYF. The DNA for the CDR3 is TGTGCCAGCAGTTTACGGGCAAACCTTCAAGAGACCCAGTACTTC.

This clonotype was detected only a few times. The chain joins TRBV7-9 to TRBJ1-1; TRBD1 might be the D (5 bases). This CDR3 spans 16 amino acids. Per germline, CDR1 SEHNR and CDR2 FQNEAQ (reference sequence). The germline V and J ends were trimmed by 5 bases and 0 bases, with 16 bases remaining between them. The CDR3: CASSPARGSLNTEAFF. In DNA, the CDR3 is TGTGCCAGCAGCCCCGCCCGGGGCTCCCTGAACACTGAAGCTTTCTTT.

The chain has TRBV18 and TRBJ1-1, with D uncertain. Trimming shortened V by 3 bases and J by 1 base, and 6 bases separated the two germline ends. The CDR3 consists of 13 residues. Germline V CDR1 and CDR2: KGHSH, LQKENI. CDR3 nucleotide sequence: TGTGCCAGCTCACCGGCGAAGAACACTGAAGCTTTCTTT. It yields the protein CASSPAKNTEAFF.

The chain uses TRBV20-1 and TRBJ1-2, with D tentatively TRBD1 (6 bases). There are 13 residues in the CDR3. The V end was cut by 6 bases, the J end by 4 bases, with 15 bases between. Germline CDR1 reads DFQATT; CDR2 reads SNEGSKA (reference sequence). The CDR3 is CSAPTQGSYGYTF. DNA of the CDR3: TGCAGTGCCCCAACGCAGGGGAGCTATGGCTACACCTTC.

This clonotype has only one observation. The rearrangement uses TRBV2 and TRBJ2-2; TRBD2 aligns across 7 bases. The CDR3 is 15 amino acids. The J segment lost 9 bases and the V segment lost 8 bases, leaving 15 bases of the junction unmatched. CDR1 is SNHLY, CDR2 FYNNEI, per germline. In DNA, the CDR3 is TGTGCCAGCGACGCTCCAGCGGGATTCCCCCGGGAGCTGTTTTTT. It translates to CASDAPAGFPRELFF.

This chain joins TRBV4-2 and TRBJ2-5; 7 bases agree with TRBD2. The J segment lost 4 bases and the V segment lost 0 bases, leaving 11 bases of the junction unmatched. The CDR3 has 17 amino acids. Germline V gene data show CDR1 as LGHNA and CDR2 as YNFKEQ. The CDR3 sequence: CASSQDGVGGSRETQYF. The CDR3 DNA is TGTGCCAGCAGCCAAGATGGGGTCGGCGGGAGTCGAGAGACCCAGTACTTC.

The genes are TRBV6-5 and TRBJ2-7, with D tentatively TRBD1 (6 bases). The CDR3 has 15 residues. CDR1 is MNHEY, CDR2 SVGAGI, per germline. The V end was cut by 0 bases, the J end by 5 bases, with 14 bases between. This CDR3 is CASSYSTNRDNEQYF. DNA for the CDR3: TGTGCCAGCAGTTACTCGACTAACAGGGACAACGAGCAGTACTTC.

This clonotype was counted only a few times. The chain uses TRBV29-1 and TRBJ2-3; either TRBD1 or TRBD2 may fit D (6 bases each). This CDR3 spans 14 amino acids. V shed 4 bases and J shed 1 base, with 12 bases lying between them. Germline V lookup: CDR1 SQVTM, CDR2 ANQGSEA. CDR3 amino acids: CSVARGAGTDTQYF. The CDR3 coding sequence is TGCAGCGTTGCTAGGGGGGCGGGCACAGATACGCAGTATTTT.

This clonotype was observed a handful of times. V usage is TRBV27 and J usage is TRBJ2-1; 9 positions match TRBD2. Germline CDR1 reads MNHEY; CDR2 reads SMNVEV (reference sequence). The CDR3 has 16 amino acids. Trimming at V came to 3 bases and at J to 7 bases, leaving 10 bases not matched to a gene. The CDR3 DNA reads TGTGCCAGCAGTTTTTTTCTGGCGGGAGGGGCAAATGAGCAGTTCTTC. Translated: CASSFFLAGGANEQFF.

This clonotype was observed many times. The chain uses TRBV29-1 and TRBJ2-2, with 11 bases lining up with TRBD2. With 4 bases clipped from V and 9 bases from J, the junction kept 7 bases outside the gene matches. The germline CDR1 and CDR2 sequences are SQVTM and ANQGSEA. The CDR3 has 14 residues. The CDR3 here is CSVASSGRARELFF. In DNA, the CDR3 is TGCAGCGTTGCGAGTAGCGGGAGGGCAAGGGAGCTGTTTTTT.

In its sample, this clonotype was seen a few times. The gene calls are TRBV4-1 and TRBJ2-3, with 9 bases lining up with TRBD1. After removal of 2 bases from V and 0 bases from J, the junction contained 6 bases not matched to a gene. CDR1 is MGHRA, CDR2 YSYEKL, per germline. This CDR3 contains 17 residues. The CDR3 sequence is CASSQRPGTGSTDTQYF. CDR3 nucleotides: TGCGCCAGCAGCCAAAGACCCGGGACAGGGAGCACAGATACGCAGTATTTT.